These 19 T cell receptor beta chains came from one sample sequenced in a study of PD-1 blockade in classical Hodgkin lymphoma. TCRdb keeps only in-frame clones here, not all; method: immunoSEQ multiplex PCR. The sample has about 14,000 clones, about 82% seen once. Every patient relapsed after autologous stem cell transplantation, and brentuximab vedotin exposure varied. Sequencing was performed on peripheral blood mononuclear cells (PBMCs), taken at baseline. These receptors all come from a human donor with classical Hodgkin lymphoma.

The chain uses TRBV4-3 and TRBJ1-3; TRBD1 aligns across 8 bases. The CDR3 is made up of 16 amino acids. Germline trimming cut 0 bases from V and 1 base from J; bases unmatched to any gene: 2. Germline-derived CDR1 and CDR2 are LGHNA and YSLEER. This CDR3 is CASSQDGTGSGNTIYF. The CDR3 nucleotides are TGCGCCAGCAGCCAAGATGGGACAGGTTCTGGAAACACCATATATTTT.

The CDR3 bases are TGTGCCAGCAGTGTGGGGCTCGGTTATGGCTACACCTTC. Residues: CASSVGLGYGYTF. This chain uses TRBV11-3 with TRBJ1-2, with D perhaps matching TRBD1 (5 bases). This CDR3 is built from 13 residues. CDR1 is SGHNT and CDR2 is YENEEA in the germline V gene. V was shortened by 6 bases and J by 5 bases, with 13 bases between the two germline ends. The variable domain in full, completed from reference TRBV11-3 and TRBJ1-2, reads EAGVVQSPRYKIIEKKQPVAFWCNPISGHNTLYWYLQNLGQGPELLIRYENEEAVDDSQLPKDRFSAERLKGVDSTLKIQPAELGDSAVYLCASSVGLGYGYTFGSGTRLTVV.

V is TRBV2 and J is TRBJ1-5, with 7 bases lining up with TRBD1. J was trimmed by 5 bases and V by 5 bases; bases with no gene match: 3. Germline lookup yields CDR1 SNHLY and CDR2 FYNNEI. The CDR3 runs 13 residues. CDR3: CASSPTGDQPQHF. The CDR3 DNA reads TGTGCCAGCAGTCCAACAGGGGATCAGCCCCAGCATTTT.

The chain combines TRBV9 with TRBJ2-7; D is undetermined. The CDR3 contains 15 residues. Trimming left V 0 bases short and J 2 bases short, with 12 bases between. Per the germline V gene, CDR1 is SGDLS and CDR2 is YYNGEE. The CDR3 is CASSVEVGSTYEQYF. CDR3 nucleotides: TGTGCCAGCAGCGTAGAGGTGGGGTCAACCTACGAGCAGTACTTC.

This chain joins TRBV6-5 and TRBJ1-2; D gene unclear. The germline V gene encodes CDR1 MNHEY and CDR2 SVGAGI. V gave up 4 bases and J gave up 0 bases, with 12 bases separating them. This CDR3 has 15 residues. CDR3 nucleotide sequence: TGTGCCAGCAGTTGGGTGGCAGAAACTAACTATGGCTACACCTTC. It codes for CASSWVAETNYGYTF.

The V gene is TRBV27, the J gene TRBJ2-1; 7 bases are a match to TRBD2. The germline V gene encodes CDR1 MNHEY and CDR2 SMNVEV (reference sequence). The V gene end was trimmed by 1 base and the J gene end by 0 bases; junction bases not matched to a gene: 3. The CDR3 runs to 16 residues. For the CDR3, the DNA is TGTGCCAGCAGTTTATGGGCGGGGGACTCCTACAATGAGCAGTTCTTC. Residues: CASSLWAGDSYNEQFF.

The CDR3 sequence is CASSPGTVDTEAFF. The CDR3 nucleotides are TGTGCCAGCAGCCCCGGGACAGTGGACACTGAAGCTTTCTTT. V usage is TRBV7-3 and J usage is TRBJ1-1; 7 nucleotides line up with TRBD1. The CDR3 spans 14 residues. The V gene's germline CDR1 is SGHTA and CDR2 FQGTGA. With 5 bases clipped from V and 3 bases from J, the junction kept 6 bases outside the gene matches.

In nucleotides, the CDR3 is TGTGCCAGCAGTGATCCAGGCAATCAGCCCCAGCATTTT. Translation: CASSDPGNQPQHF. The V call is TRBV28, the J call TRBJ1-5, with D hard to call. The CDR3 covers 13 residues. Germline values: CDR1 MDHEN, CDR2 SYDVKM. V gave up 5 bases and J gave up 2 bases, with 7 bases separating them.

The rearrangement uses TRBV18 and TRBJ2-7; 7 bases line up with TRBD1. In germline, CDR1 is KGHSH, CDR2 LQKENI. J was trimmed by 3 bases and V by 2 bases; bases with no gene match: 4. The CDR3 has 14 amino acids. In DNA form, the CDR3 reads TGTGCCAGCTCACCATCCCAGGGGGACTACGAGCAGTACTTC. Its translation: CASSPSQGDYEQYF. Supplemented by reference TRBV18 and TRBJ2-7, the full variable domain reads NAGVMQNPRHLVRRRGQEARLRCSPMKGHSHVYWYRQLPEEGLKFMVYLQKENIIDESGMPKERFSAEFPKEGPSILRIQQVVRGDSAAYFCASSPSQGDYEQYFGPGTRLTVT.

This sequence joins TRBV7-3 and TRBJ1-1; no clear D. CDR3 length: 13 amino acids. Germline V gene lookup returns CDR1 SGHTA and CDR2 FQGTGA. V was trimmed by 6 bases and J by 3 bases, leaving 11 bases between them. The DNA of the CDR3 is TGTGCCAGCAGTTTGGGAGTGGACACTGAAGCTTTCTTT. It encodes CASSLGVDTEAFF.

The genes are TRBV7-8 and TRBJ1-5, with D unclear. V was pared by 5 bases and J by 5 bases, with 10 bases between. The CDR3 extends over 13 amino acids. Germline V lookup: CDR1 SGHVS, CDR2 FQNEAQ. The CDR3, as DNA: TGTGCCAGCAGCGCGGAGTCGTATCAGCCCCAGCATTTT. Residues: CASSAESYQPQHF.

The V gene is TRBV28, the J gene TRBJ1-5, with D perhaps matching TRBD1 (6 bases). V shed 5 bases and J shed 5 bases, with 13 bases lying between them. The CDR3 runs 14 residues. The germline V gene has CDR1 MDHEN and CDR2 SYDVKM. The CDR3 reads CASSPQGYHQPQHF. In DNA form, the CDR3 reads TGTGCCAGCAGTCCACAGGGTTACCATCAGCCCCAGCATTTT. Using reference TRBV28 and TRBJ1-5 for the parts outside the CDR3, the full variable domain is DVKVTQSSRYLVKRTGEKVFLECVQDMDHENMFWYRQDPGLGLRLIYFSYDVKMKEKGDIPEGYSVSREKKERFSLILESASTNQTSMYLCASSPQGYHQPQHFGDGTRLSIL.

The gene calls are TRBV7-2 and TRBJ2-7, with 8 bases identical to TRBD2. The CDR3 totals 15 residues. Per the germline V gene, CDR1 is SGHTA and CDR2 is FQGNSA. Trimming removed 7 bases from V and 3 bases from J; junction bases left unmatched: 11. CDR3 sequence (DNA): TGTGCCAGCACCGAGACCCTCACTAGCGGCTACGAGCAGTACTTC. Its translation is CASTETLTSGYEQYF.

In nucleotides, the CDR3 is TGTGCCAGCACCATCCAAGGGACAGCTAATTCACCCCTCCACTTT. Protein sequence: CASTIQGTANSPLHF. This chain uses TRBV2 with TRBJ1-6, with TRBD1 matching over 7 bases. This CDR3 contains 15 residues. V was clipped by 7 bases and J by 6 bases; unmatched bases: 9. Germline CDR1 and CDR2: SNHLY and FYNNEI.

The J gene is TRBJ1-1, the V gene TRBV5-1; perhaps TRBD1 as D (5 bases). The germline V gene encodes CDR1 SGHRS and CDR2 YFSETQ. CDR3 length equals 14 residues. V lost 1 base, J lost 3 bases, and 10 bases lay in between. The CDR3 protein is CASSLSGSDTEAFF. The CDR3 region has the DNA TGCGCCAGCAGCTTGTCAGGGTCGGACACTGAAGCTTTCTTT. Based on the CDR3 plus reference TRBV5-1 and TRBJ1-1, the full variable domain is KAGVTQTPRYLIKTRGQQVTLSCSPISGHRSVSWYQQTPGQGLQFLFEYFSETQRNKGNFPGRFSGRQFSNSRSEMNVSTLELGDSALYLCASSLSGSDTEAFFGQGTRLTVV.

This clone occurred a few times. The CDR3 here is CASSWTGDRYEAFF. In DNA, the CDR3 is TGTGCCAGCAGCTGGACAGGGGATAGGTATGAAGCTTTCTTT. V and J are TRBV5-6 and TRBJ1-1; TRBD1 aligns across 9 bases. The CDR3 spans 14 residues. Trimming cost V 3 bases and J 7 bases; bases outside gene matches: 7. The germline gives CDR1 SGHDT, CDR2 YYEEEE. The variable domain in full, with the rest retrieved from reference TRBV5-6 and TRBJ1-1, is DAGVTQSPTHLIKTRGQQVTLRCSPKSGHDTVSWYQQALGQGPQFIFQYYEEEERQRGNFPDRFSGHQFPNYSSELNVNALLLGDSALYLCASSWTGDRYEAFFGQGTRLTVV.

The J gene is TRBJ2-1, the V gene TRBV28; tentatively, D is TRBD1 or TRBD2 (7 bases each). The V end lost 1 base, the J end lost 6 bases, and 16 bases lay between the germline ends. Germline V CDR1 and CDR2: MDHEN, SYDVKM. The CDR3 totals 16 residues. The CDR3 DNA is TGTGCCAGCAGTTTATTGGGAGGGGGCTACGGCAATGAGCAGTTCTTC. Its translation is CASSLLGGGYGNEQFF.

The chain is built from TRBV6-6 and TRBJ2-2, with 11 bases fitting TRBD1. Trimming removed 5 bases from V and 6 bases from J; junction bases left unmatched: 5. CDR1 is MNHNY and CDR2 is SVGAGI in the germline V gene (reference sequence). The CDR3 runs to 15 residues. The CDR3 is CASSGGTGGAGELFF. The CDR3 DNA reads TGTGCCAGCAGTGGCGGGACAGGGGGGGCCGGGGAGCTGTTTTTT.

The chain uses TRBV4-2 and TRBJ2-2, with a possible D match to TRBD2 (6 bases). This CDR3 has 14 amino acids. The V gene's germline CDR1 is LGHNA and CDR2 YNFKEQ. Trimming cost V 5 bases and J 3 bases, with 10 bases left between them. The CDR3 sequence is CASSLPGDTGELFF. CDR3 bases: TGTGCCAGCAGCTTACCGGGGGACACCGGGGAGCTGTTTTTT.